A selection of T cell receptor beta chains follows, all from one sample in a study of a mutant IDH1 vaccine in newly diagnosed glioma. Assay used: immunoSEQ multiplex PCR; TCRdb lists only in-frame clones, some missing. The table lists some 61,000 clones, approximately 81% of them singletons. Antigen specificity for these receptors is unknown. Specimen: PBMCs, collected from a glioma patient whose treatment included an IDH1 peptide vaccine. These receptor sequences come from a man aged 18 to 30 with glioma. Both conserved end residues are part of each CDR3. D genes are given only for firm matches. Size values are once, few and many counts, or a class for expanded clones, and some rows have none.

d_gene,len,abundance,v_gene,j_gene,CDR3nt,CDR3aa
TRBD1,14,-,TRBV5-6,TRBJ1-2,TGTGCCAGCAGCTTCGACAGGGGGCTTGTGCGCTACACCTTC,CASSFDRGLVRYTF
-,13,-,TRBV30,TRBJ1-1,TGTGCCTGGGGCGCCGGACAGACAATTGAAGCTTTCTTT,CAWGAGQTIEAFF
TRBD1,16,-,TRBV19,TRBJ1-1,TGTGCCAGTAGTGCCGCCGGGACAGTACTTCTCACTGAAGCTTTCTTT,CASSAAGTVLLTEAFF
-,14,-,TRBV19,TRBJ1-3,TGTGCCAGTAGTATGGCAGGGGCAGGAAACACCATATATTTT,CASSMAGAGNTIYF
-,16,-,TRBV7-2,TRBJ2-2,TGTGCCAGCAGCCCATTCGGACTAGGGGGCACCGGGGAGCTGTTTTTT,CASSPFGLGGTGELFF
-,15,-,TRBV6-6,TRBJ2-7,TGTGCCAGCAGTTACTGGGCAGCCGCCTCCTACGAGCAGTACTTC,CASSYWAAASYEQYF
-,18,-,TRBV19,TRBJ2-3,TGTGCCAGTAGTATAGATCCTTCCAGAGTACCTAGCACAGATACGCAGTATTTT,CASSIDPSRVPSTDTQYF
-,16,-,TRBV4-1,TRBJ1-1,TGCGCCAGCAGCCCACTGGGGGGGGCTGCGGACACTGAAGCTTTCTTT,CASSPLGGAADTEAFF
-,13,few,TRBV13,TRBJ1-1,TGTGCCAGCAGCTTAGCTATGGACACTGAAGCTTTCTTT,CASSLAMDTEAFF
-,14,-,TRBV27,TRBJ1-6,TGTGCCAGCAGTTTTAGGACAGTAAATTCACCCCTCCACTTT,CASSFRTVNSPLHF
TRBD1,14,-,TRBV4-1,TRBJ1-1,TGCGCCAGCAGCCACCGACAGGGGAACACTGAAGCTTTCTTT,CASSHRQGNTEAFF
-,13,once,TRBV19,TRBJ1-1,TGTGCCAGTAGTTGGGCAACGAGCACTGAAGCTTTCTTT,CASSWATSTEAFF
-,13,-,TRBV23-1,TRBJ1-1,TGCGCCAGCCCATTAGGGGGGCATGGTGAAGCTTTCTTT,CASPLGGHGEAFF
-,15,-,TRBV6-5,TRBJ2-6,TGTGCCAGCAGTCAACCGCTCTCTGGGGCCAACGTCCTGACTTTC,CASSQPLSGANVLTF
-,15,-,TRBV18,TRBJ1-2,TGTGCCAGCTCGCCACCGGCAGGGACTAACTATGGCTACACCTTC,CASSPPAGTNYGYTF
-,16,-,TRBV9,TRBJ1-1,TGTGCCAGCAGCGTAGACGGGTGGGCCTTGAACACTGAAGCTTTCTTT,CASSVDGWALNTEAFF
-,13,-,TRBV9,TRBJ2-2,TGTGCCAGCAGCATCCGTCACGGCGGGGAGCTGTTTTTT,CASSIRHGGELFF
-,16,few,TRBV11-2,TRBJ1-1,TGTGCCAGCAGCGACAGAAACCGGGACCAGAAGCCTGAAGCTTTCTTT,CASSDRNRDQKPEAFF
-,18,-,TRBV7-3,TRBJ2-6,TGTGCCAGCAGCTATCAAACCCGGTTAAGATCTGGGGCCAACGTCCTGACTTTC,CASSYQTRLRSGANVLTF
-,15,-,TRBV4-2,TRBJ2-7,TGTGCCAGCAGCCACAAGGGGGACAACCCCTACGAGCAGTACTTC,CASSHKGDNPYEQYF
-,14,-,TRBV6-1,TRBJ1-2,TGTGCCAGCGGAGGCAGGGGCGGTGACTATGGCTACACCTTC,CASGGRGGDYGYTF
-,15,-,TRBV5-1,TRBJ2-5,TGCGCCAGCCGCGCCAGGGGAGGGGGCCAAGAGACCCAGTACTTC,CASRARGGGQETQYF
TRBD2,16,-,TRBV7-3,TRBJ2-5,TGTGCCAGCAGCTTAGGGGGGACTAGCGGACAAGAGACCCAGTACTTC,CASSLGGTSGQETQYF
-,14,-,TRBV7-9,TRBJ2-3,TGTGCCAGCATGGGGGGCGGAGGCACAGATACGCAGTATTTT,CASMGGGGTDTQYF
-,16,-,TRBV28,TRBJ2-2,TGTGCCAGCAGGTTCAACAGGGCCTCGAACACCGGGGAGCTGTTTTTT,CASRFNRASNTGELFF